This passage covers 26 T cell receptor beta chains from one sample sequenced in a study of blood T cell repertoires in COVID-19. Measured with immunoSEQ multiplex PCR; TCRdb has only the in-frame clones, and not every one. The data contain 60,000 to 80,000 clones, around 89% of them singletons. The sequenced material came from peripheral blood. The receptors derive from a man aged 55 to 70 with acute or convalescent COVID-19.

V usage is TRBV10-2 and J usage is TRBJ1-1, with D possibly being TRBD1 (6 bases). Germline CDR1 WSHSY, CDR2 SAAADI. Trimming removed 7 bases at V and 0 bases at J, with 12 bases between. CDR3 size: 14 residues. For the CDR3, the DNA is TGCGCCAGCACCACAGGGCCTATGAACACTGAAGCTTTCTTT. Protein: CASTTGPMNTEAFF.

Comment on this clone: Sequence at one end of the junction differs from germline and may be a read error. The CDR3 DNA sequence: TGTGCCAGCAGAGAAGCGGGAGGCAGGAACAATGAGCAGTTCTTC. This encodes CASREAGGRNNEQFF. The chain links TRBV6-1 to TRBJ2-1; TRBD2 matches at 9 bases. There are 15 residues in the CDR3. Germline assignment: CDR1 MNHNS and CDR2 SASEGT.

The chain joins TRBV6-1 to TRBJ2-5; 7 bases are a match to TRBD2. This CDR3 region has 15 residues. J gave up 2 bases and V 0 bases, and 3 bases lay outside the gene matches. The V gene's germline CDR1 is MNHNS and CDR2 SASEGT. In nucleotides, the CDR3 is TGTGCCAGCAGTGAAGCGGGAGGGCTACAAGAGACCCAGTACTTC. This codes for CASSEAGGLQETQYF.

This clone was seen just once. The chain combines TRBV5-6 with TRBJ2-3; TRBD2 aligns across 9 bases. V trimming: 2 bases; J trimming: 1 base; junction bases outside the gene matches: 5. The CDR3 has 16 amino acids. Germline V gene sequence: CDR1 SGHDT, CDR2 YYEEEE. The CDR3: CASSLRREGRTDTQYF. The CDR3 coding sequence is TGTGCCAGCAGCTTAAGGCGGGAGGGCCGCACAGATACGCAGTATTTT.

This clone has a handful of counts. The CDR3 sequence: CAWSVLSIGGAGGLYNEQFF. The CDR3 bases are TGTGCCTGGAGTGTACTCTCTATCGGGGGTGCGGGAGGGCTCTACAATGAGCAGTTCTTC. V gene TRBV30 combines with J gene TRBJ2-1, with 9 nucleotides matching TRBD2. V was pared by 0 bases and J by 3 bases, with 18 bases of the junction left unmatched. The CDR3 runs to 20 residues. Germline CDR1 GTSNPN, CDR2 SVGIG (reference sequence).

The chain joins TRBV12-5 to TRBJ2-3; 9 nucleotides align to TRBD2. Trimming at V came to 5 bases and at J to 2 bases, leaving 14 bases not matched to a gene. The length of the CDR3 is 18 residues. Germline lookup yields CDR1 LGHNT and CDR2 FRNRAP. CDR3 DNA sequence: TGTGCTAGTGGTCCTAGCGGGATGCACAATATATCCACAGATACGCAGTATTTT. This codes for CASGPSGMHNISTDTQYF.

J is TRBJ2-2 and V is TRBV5-1, with 7 bases matching TRBD1. Looked up from germline, CDR1 is SGHRS and CDR2 is YFSETQ. The CDR3 has 14 residues. V trimming: 6 bases; J trimming: 5 bases; junction bases outside the gene matches: 7. DNA for the CDR3: TGCGCCAGCACCCCGGGACAGACAACCGGGGAGCTGTTTTTT. Translated: CASTPGQTTGELFF.

The V and J genes are TRBV5-4 and TRBJ2-5, with 13 bases identical to TRBD2. The V segment lost 3 bases and the J segment 3 bases; nucleotides outside the gene matches: 11. CDR1 SGHNT and CDR2 YYREEE come from the germline V gene (reference sequence). The CDR3 contains 18 residues. CDR3 in amino acids: CASSSQPMTSGGKETQYF. The CDR3 DNA reads as TGTGCCAGCAGCTCCCAACCCATGACTAGCGGGGGGAAAGAGACCCAGTACTTC.

This chain connects TRBV10-2 to TRBJ1-1; 8 bases fit TRBD1. J gave up 0 bases and V 0 bases, and 6 bases lay outside the gene matches. Germline loops: CDR1 WSHSY, CDR2 SAAADI. The CDR3 is 17 residues long. CDR3 nucleotide sequence: TGCGCCAGCAGTGAGTCACCGGACAGGGCGATGAACACTGAAGCTTTCTTT. Translating it yields CASSESPDRAMNTEAFF.

V usage is TRBV6-2 or TRBV6-3 and J usage is TRBJ2-7, with D possibly matching TRBD1 (5 bases). CDR1 and CDR2 from the germline V gene are MNHEY and SVGEGT. The germline V and J ends were trimmed by 0 bases and 2 bases, with 11 bases remaining between them. The CDR3 spans 15 residues. The CDR3 DNA reads TGTGCCAGCAGTTACTCGTTTTTACAGGCCTACGAGCAGTACTTC. Its protein is CASSYSFLQAYEQYF.

V gene TRBV5-6 combines with J gene TRBJ2-5; TRBD1 aligns across 8 bases. Trimming cost V 2 bases and J 1 base; bases outside gene matches: 1. Germline V CDR1 and CDR2: SGHDT, YYEEEE. The length of the CDR3 is 14 residues. The CDR3, as DNA: TGTGCCAGCAGCTTCGGACAGGGCCAAGAGACCCAGTACTTC. Its protein product is CASSFGQGQETQYF.

J is TRBJ2-2 and V is TRBV10-3; 13 bases line up with TRBD2. Per the germline V gene, CDR1 is ENHRY and CDR2 is SYGVKD. Trimming took 8 bases from V and 4 from J; bases not matched to a gene: 4. This CDR3 spans 15 amino acids. The CDR3 region is CAILGTSGVTGELFF. In DNA form, the CDR3 reads TGTGCCATCCTAGGGACTAGCGGGGTCACCGGGGAGCTGTTTTTT.

The chain carries TRBV30 and TRBJ2-2; D may be TRBD2 (6 bases). Looked up from germline, CDR1 is GTSNPN and CDR2 is SVGIG (reference sequence). The CDR3 sequence is 14 residues long. Trimming took 7 bases from V and 0 from J, leaving 12 bases between them. The CDR3 is CAFSGSANTGELFF. The CDR3 DNA is TGTGCCTTTAGCGGATCTGCGAACACCGGGGAGCTGTTTTTT.

This chain links TRBV5-1 with TRBJ2-3, with 9 bases fitting TRBD2. V lost 6 bases, J lost 5 bases, and 4 bases stayed unmatched. The germline gives CDR1 SGHRS, CDR2 YFSETQ. This CDR3 spans 13 amino acids. CDR3 nucleotide sequence: TGCGCCAGCACGGAGACTAGCGGAGATACGCAGTATTTT. It is translated as CASTETSGDTQYF.

V usage is TRBV7-6 and J usage is TRBJ2-1; 8 bases are shared with TRBD2. CDR1 is SGHVS and CDR2 is FNYEAQ in the germline V gene. CDR3 length equals 15 residues. Trimming at V came to 5 bases and at J to 4 bases, leaving 7 bases not matched to a gene. This CDR3 is CASSPRLAGYNEQFF. CDR3 DNA: TGTGCCAGCAGCCCCCGCTTAGCGGGGTACAATGAGCAGTTCTTC.

V gene TRBV11-1 combines with J gene TRBJ2-7; TRBD1 matches 9 bases. The CDR3 length is 13 residues. Trimming took 4 bases from V and 4 from J; bases not matched to a gene: 2. Germline V lookup: CDR1 SGHAT, CDR2 FQDESV (reference sequence). This CDR3 is CASSWDRAYEQYF. The CDR3 nucleotides read TGTGCCAGCAGCTGGGACAGGGCATACGAGCAGTACTTC.

The chain links TRBV10-3 to TRBJ1-6; maybe TRBD1 (5 bases). Trimming left V 2 bases short and J 9 bases short, with 11 bases between. Looked up from germline, CDR1 is ENHRY and CDR2 is SYGVKD. The CDR3 sequence is 14 residues long. As DNA, the CDR3 is TGTGCCATCAGTGAGGGAGACAGTTCTTCACCCCTCCACTTT. Amino acid sequence: CAISEGDSSSPLHF.

The V gene is TRBV5-5, the J gene TRBJ1-2; D possibly corresponds to TRBD1 (5 bases). The CDR3 contains 13 residues. V was shortened by 0 bases and J by 6 bases, with 9 bases between the two germline ends. Germline assignment: CDR1 SGHKS and CDR2 YYEKEE (reference sequence). The CDR3 nucleotides are TGTGCCAGCAGCTTGGGGCAGGGTGATGGCTACACCTTC. Its protein is CASSLGQGDGYTF.

J is TRBJ1-5 and V is TRBV7-9; TRBD1 matches 12 bases. The CDR3 consists of 16 residues. Germline V gene sequence: CDR1 SEHNR, CDR2 FQNEAQ (reference sequence). The V and J ends lost 1 base and 7 bases, in that order; junction bases with no gene match: 5. The CDR3 coding sequence is TGTGCCAGCAGCTTAGGGGACAGGGGGCTCGCCCAGCCCCAGCATTTT. It codes for CASSLGDRGLAQPQHF. The complete variable domain, with remaining parts taken from reference TRBV7-9 and TRBJ1-5, reads DTGVSQNPRHKITKRGQNVTFRCDPISEHNRLYWYRQTLGQGPEFLTYFQNEAQLEKSRLLSDRFSAERPKGSFSTLEIQRTEQGDSAMYLCASSLGDRGLAQPQHFGDGTRLSIL.

This chain joins TRBV24-1 and TRBJ2-1; D is possibly TRBD1 (6 bases). The CDR3 covers 16 residues. From germline, CDR1 is KGHDR and CDR2 SFDVKD. V dropped 2 bases and J dropped 3 bases, with 13 bases sitting between them. The CDR3 nucleotides are TGTGCCACCAGTGATTCCATGGACAGACTCTACAATGAGCAGTTCTTC. As protein: CATSDSMDRLYNEQFF.

The V gene is TRBV19, the J gene TRBJ1-1, with 8 bases aligning to TRBD1. CDR1 and CDR2 (germline): LNHDA, SQIVND (reference sequence). V trimming: 4 bases; J trimming: 2 bases; junction bases outside the gene matches: 6. The CDR3 consists of 15 residues. The CDR3 protein is CASSRGDRINTEAFF. The CDR3 DNA reads TGTGCCAGTAGTAGGGGGGACAGGATCAACACTGAAGCTTTCTTT.

This clone was observed a single time. This rearrangement joins TRBV18 to TRBJ1-2; 7 bases map to TRBD1. Germline-derived CDR1 and CDR2 are KGHSH and LQKENI. V was pared by 2 bases and J by 3 bases, with 6 bases of the junction left unmatched. This CDR3 comprises 15 residues. CDR3 amino acids: CASSPEGGLYYGYTF. The CDR3 DNA reads as TGTGCCAGCTCACCAGAAGGGGGCTTGTACTATGGCTACACCTTC.

This clone appeared a few times. J is TRBJ1-6 and V is TRBV7-9, with 9 bases that match TRBD1. With 6 bases clipped from V and 5 bases from J, the junction kept 8 bases outside the gene matches. The CDR3 spans 16 residues. Germline V gene lookup returns CDR1 SEHNR and CDR2 FQNEAQ (reference sequence). The CDR3 DNA is TGTGCCAGCAGGTCCGGGACAGGGCCCCATAATTCACCCCTCCACTTT. It specifies CASRSGTGPHNSPLHF.

The chain recombines TRBV10-1 with TRBJ2-1; tentative D call: TRBD2 (6 bases). There are 14 residues in the CDR3. CDR1 and CDR2 from the germline V gene are WNHNN and SYGVQD (reference sequence). V dropped 3 bases and J dropped 4 bases, with 10 bases sitting between them. The CDR3 is CASSDYRGYNEQFF. The DNA of the CDR3 is TGCGCCAGCAGTGATTATCGGGGGTACAATGAGCAGTTCTTC.

The genes are TRBV5-1 and TRBJ2-3, with D perhaps TRBD1 (6 bases). V lost 0 bases and J 3 bases, leaving 11 bases between the germline ends. Germline CDR1 SGHRS, CDR2 YFSETQ. The CDR3 covers 15 residues. As DNA, the CDR3 is TGCGCCAGCAGCTTGGAGGGGGTATCGACAGATACGCAGTATTTT. This codes for CASSLEGVSTDTQYF.

J is TRBJ1-2 and V is TRBV5-4, with 8 bases fitting TRBD1. The CDR3 length is 13 residues. V shed 4 bases and J 4 bases; nucleotides not matched to a gene: 3. Germline CDR1 reads SGHNT; CDR2 reads YYREEE (reference sequence). The CDR3 here is CASSLGTGYGYTF. In DNA form, the CDR3 reads TGTGCCAGCAGCCTCGGGACAGGCTATGGCTACACCTTC.